This T cell receptor beta chain emerged from a study of somatic mutations in cytotoxic T cells in rheumatoid arthritis. Study as a whole: Flow sorting of some V beta antibody-stained T cells reached nearly 100% purity, with V beta1+ cells also TCRB-sequenced.

Produced via immunoSEQ multiplex PCR; TCRdb's table is partial and in-frame only. Of about 4,000 clones in the sample, 55% to 80% were seen once. Germline CDR1 LGHNA, CDR2 YSLEER. The germline V and J ends were trimmed by 2 bases and 0 bases, with 14 bases remaining between them. The CDR3 totals 17 residues. Whole-study results and caveats: With advancing age, CD8+ clonality climbed in rheumatoid arthritis patients but did not rise in healthy controls.

With regard to this clone: Its antigen is not known.

The material sequenced was CD8+ T cells sorted from blood. The TCR originated in an adult with rheumatoid arthritis. The chain joins TRBV4-3 to TRBJ1-3; the D gene is possibly TRBD1 (6 bases). The CDR3 loop is CASSQSRGGFSGNTIYF. CDR3 nucleotide sequence: TGCGCCAGCAGCCAATCTAGGGGGGGATTCTCTGGAAACACCATATATTTT.